These 6 T cell receptor beta chains were sequenced from one sample in a study of PD-1 blockade in classical Hodgkin lymphoma. Indicated time point: newly diagnosed, previously untreated cHL patient sample. From thawed PBMCs, magnetic negative selection was used to isolate the CD8+ T cells. TCRdb's copy holds only in-frame clones and misses some; the assay was immunoSEQ multiplex PCR. The data contain some 10,000 clones, more than 75% of them seen just once; the ten biggest clones take up under 15%. The sequenced sample consisted of CD8+ T cells from blood. These receptor sequences come from a human donor with classical Hodgkin lymphoma.

The chain uses TRBV2 and TRBJ2-3; a possible D gene is TRBD2 (6 bases). Germline V gives CDR1 SNHLY, CDR2 FYNNEI. V lost 7 bases to trimming and J lost 1 base, with 18 bases between them. The CDR3 extends over 16 amino acids. CDR3 residues: CASTPPEGRGTDTQYF. The CDR3 DNA reads as TGTGCCAGCACCCCCCCGGAGGGCAGGGGCACAGATACGCAGTATTTT.

This clone occurred a few times. The rearrangement uses TRBV4-1 and TRBJ2-2; 8 bases are a match to TRBD1. Germline V gene sequence: CDR1 MGHRA, CDR2 YSYEKL. Trimming removed 3 bases from V and 5 bases from J; junction bases left unmatched: 5. The CDR3 is 15 residues long. The DNA for the CDR3 is TGCGCCAGCAGCCATGGACAGGGAAGTACCGGGGAGCTGTTTTTT. As protein: CASSHGQGSTGELFF.

The V and J genes are TRBV6-5 and TRBJ1-1, with 8 positions matching TRBD1. The CDR3 is 14 residues long. The germline CDR1 and CDR2 sequences are MNHEY and SVGAGI. Trimming cost V 4 bases and J 5 bases; bases outside gene matches: 6. The CDR3 is CASSLGTGGTEAFF. CDR3 in DNA: TGTGCCAGCAGTTTAGGGACAGGAGGGACTGAAGCTTTCTTT.

J is TRBJ2-2 and V is TRBV7-9, with D unresolved. CDR3 length: 14 amino acids. Trimming removed 0 bases at V and 8 bases at J, with 10 bases between. Per the germline V gene, CDR1 is SEHNR and CDR2 is FQNEAQ (reference sequence). This CDR3 is CASSLARARGELFF. In DNA, the CDR3 is TGTGCCAGCAGCTTAGCAAGGGCTCGGGGGGAGCTGTTTTTT.

This chain links TRBV10-3 with TRBJ2-1; the D gene is possibly TRBD1 (6 bases). CDR1 is ENHRY, CDR2 SYGVKD, per germline. The V end was cut by 3 bases, the J end by 6 bases, with 15 bases between. The CDR3 covers 15 residues. CDR3 DNA: TGTGCCATCAGTGATAGGGGGACGAACCCCAATGAGCAGTTCTTC. Translated, it gives CAISDRGTNPNEQFF.

The V call is TRBV5-6, the J call TRBJ1-2, with D uncertain. CDR3 length: 12 residues. The V end lost 2 bases, the J end lost 7 bases, and 9 bases lay between the germline ends. Germline lookup yields CDR1 SGHDT and CDR2 YYEEEE. DNA for the CDR3: TGTGCCAGCAGCTTATGGACGGCTGGCTACACCTTC. Its translation is CASSLWTAGYTF. Full variable domain (rest looked up from reference TRBV5-6 and TRBJ1-2): DAGVTQSPTHLIKTRGQQVTLRCSPKSGHDTVSWYQQALGQGPQFIFQYYEEEERQRGNFPDRFSGHQFPNYSSELNVNALLLGDSALYLCASSLWTAGYTFGSGTRLTVV.